This TCR beta chain was found in a study of response to subunit inactivated influenza vaccine. TCRdb recomputed calls from the RT-PCR reads with MiXCR, one row per CDR3 protein. Altogether roughly 570,000 distinct CDR3 sequences are present, about 15% being singletons, with the ten largest covering around 10%. The CDR3 sequence is 15 residues long. CDR1 is SEHNR, CDR2 FQNEAQ, per germline (reference sequence). The V and J ends lost 3 bases and 6 bases respectively, with 14 bases between them. The gene calls are TRBV7-9 and TRBJ2-2, with D perhaps matching TRBD2 (6 bases). The TCR originated in a man over 45 who received an inactivated influenza vaccine. Sequences were derived from PBMCs from blood, sampled roughly 13 days after vaccination. Here the CDR3 reads CASSLGDSRSGELFF. CDR3 nucleotide sequence: TGTGCCAGCAGCTTGGGGGACTCAAGATCCGGGGAGCTGTTTTTT. The variable domain in full, completed from reference TRBV7-9 and TRBJ2-2, reads DTGVSQNPRHKITKRGQNVTFRCDPISEHNRLYWYRQTLGQGPEFLTYFQNEAQLEKSRLLSDRFSAERPKGSFSTLEIQRTEQGDSAMYLCASSLGDSRSGELFFGEGSRLTVL.